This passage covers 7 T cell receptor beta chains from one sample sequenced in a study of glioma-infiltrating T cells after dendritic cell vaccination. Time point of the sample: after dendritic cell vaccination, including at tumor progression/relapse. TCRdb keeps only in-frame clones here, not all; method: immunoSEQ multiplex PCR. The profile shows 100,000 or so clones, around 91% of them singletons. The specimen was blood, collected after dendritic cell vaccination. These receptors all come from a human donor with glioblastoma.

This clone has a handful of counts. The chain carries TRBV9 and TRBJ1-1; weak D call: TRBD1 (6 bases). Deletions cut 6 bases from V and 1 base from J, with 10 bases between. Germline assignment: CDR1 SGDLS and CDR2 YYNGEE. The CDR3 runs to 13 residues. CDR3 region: CASNPTGNTEAFF. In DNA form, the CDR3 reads TGTGCCAGCAACCCGACAGGGAACACTGAAGCTTTCTTT.

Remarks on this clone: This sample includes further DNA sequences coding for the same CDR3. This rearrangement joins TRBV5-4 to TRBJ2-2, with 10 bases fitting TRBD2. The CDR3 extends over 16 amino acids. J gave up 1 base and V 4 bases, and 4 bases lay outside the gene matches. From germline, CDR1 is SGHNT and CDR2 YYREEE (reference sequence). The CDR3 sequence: CASSLRTSGNTGELFF. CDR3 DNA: TGTGCCAGCAGCCTTCGGACTAGCGGGAACACCGGGGAGCTGTTTTTT.

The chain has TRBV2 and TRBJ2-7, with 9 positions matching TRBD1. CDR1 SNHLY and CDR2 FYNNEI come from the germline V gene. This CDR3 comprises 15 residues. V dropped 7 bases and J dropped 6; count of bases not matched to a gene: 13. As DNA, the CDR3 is TGTGCCAGCATGGGCCGGGACAGGGCCCTCGGCGAGCAGTACTTC. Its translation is CASMGRDRALGEQYF.

CDR3 sequence: CARRTSAAGELFF. The CDR3 DNA reads TGTGCCCGTAGGACTTCCGCCGCCGGGGAGCTGTTTTTT. The chain carries TRBV30 and TRBJ2-2, with D possibly matching TRBD2 (5 bases). Germline V gives CDR1 GTSNPN, CDR2 SVGIG (reference sequence). The CDR3 spans 13 residues. V was shortened by 8 bases and J by 6 bases, with 16 bases between the two germline ends. Combining the CDR3 with reference TRBV30 and TRBJ2-2 gives the whole variable domain SQTIHQWPATLVQPVGSPLSLECTVEGTSNPNLYWYRQAAGRGLQLLFYSVGIGQISSEVPQNLSASRPQDRQFILSSKKLLLSDSGFYLCARRTSAAGELFFGEGSRLTVL.

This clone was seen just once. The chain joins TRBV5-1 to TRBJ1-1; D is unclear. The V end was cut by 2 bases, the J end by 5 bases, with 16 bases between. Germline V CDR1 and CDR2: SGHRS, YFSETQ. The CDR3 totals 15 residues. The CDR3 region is CASSFGSERGTEAFF. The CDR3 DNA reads TGCGCCAGCAGCTTTGGGTCAGAAAGAGGAACTGAAGCTTTCTTT.

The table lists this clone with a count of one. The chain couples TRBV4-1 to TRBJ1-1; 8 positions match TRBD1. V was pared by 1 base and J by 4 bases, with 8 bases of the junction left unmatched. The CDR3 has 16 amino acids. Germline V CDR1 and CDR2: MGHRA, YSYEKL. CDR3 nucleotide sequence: TGCGCCAGCAGCCAAGGGGTGACAGGGGTCTCCACTGAAGCTTTCTTT. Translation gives CASSQGVTGVSTEAFF.

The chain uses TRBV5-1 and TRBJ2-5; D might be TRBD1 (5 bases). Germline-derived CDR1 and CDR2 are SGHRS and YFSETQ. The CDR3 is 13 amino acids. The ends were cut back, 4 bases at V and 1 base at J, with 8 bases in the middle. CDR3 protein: CASSRRAQETQYF. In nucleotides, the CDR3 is TGCGCCAGCAGCCGCAGGGCCCAAGAGACCCAGTACTTC.